One sample yielded the 21 T cell receptor beta chains listed below, sequenced in a study of blood T cell repertoires in COVID-19. Clones were sequenced by immunoSEQ multiplex PCR, and TCRdb holds only the in-frame ones, with some missing. The repertoire holds over 200,000 clones, with 87% as singletons. Source material: peripheral blood. These receptors were obtained from a man between 40 and 49 years old with active or convalescent COVID-19.

The rearrangement links TRBV5-1 to TRBJ2-7; 7 nucleotides agree with TRBD2. V lost 0 bases, J lost 0 bases, and 6 bases stayed unmatched. CDR1 and CDR2 (germline): SGHRS, YFSETQ. The CDR3 is made up of 16 amino acids. DNA for the CDR3: TGCGCCAGCAGCTTGGAGGCTAGCGGTGGCTCCTACGAGCAGTACTTC. It yields the protein CASSLEASGGSYEQYF.

The rearrangement joins TRBV5-6 to TRBJ1-1, with a tentative D call TRBD1 (5 bases). V was clipped by 3 bases and J by 2 bases, with 8 bases between them. The CDR3 length is 13 residues. CDR1 is SGHDT, CDR2 YYEEEE, per germline. CDR3 loop: CASSSTVNTEAFF. The CDR3 DNA reads as TGTGCCAGCAGCTCGACAGTAAACACTGAAGCTTTCTTT.

V and J are TRBV6-5 and TRBJ2-2, with D possibly matching TRBD1 (6 bases). CDR1 is MNHEY, CDR2 SVGAGI, per germline. CDR3 length equals 14 residues. V gave up 6 bases and J gave up 3 bases, with 11 bases separating them. The CDR3 DNA follows: TGTGCCAGCAGCCCCGGGACATACACCGGGGAGCTGTTTTTT. Translated: CASSPGTYTGELFF.

The chain links TRBV5-1 to TRBJ2-7, with 10 positions matching TRBD2. V lost 0 bases, J lost 3 bases, and 6 bases stayed unmatched. The CDR3 consists of 16 residues. Germline V gene data show CDR1 as SGHRS and CDR2 as YFSETQ. CDR3: CASSLGLAGANYEQYF. DNA of the CDR3: TGCGCCAGCAGCTTGGGGCTAGCGGGAGCCAACTACGAGCAGTACTTC.

The chain recombines TRBV7-2 with TRBJ2-1, with 8 nucleotides matching TRBD2. The V segment lost 1 base and the J segment 9 bases; nucleotides outside the gene matches: 8. Germline V lookup: CDR1 SGHTA, CDR2 FQGNSA. There are 15 residues in the CDR3. CDR3 in amino acids: CASSLVSSGGGEQFF. The CDR3 DNA sequence: TGTGCCAGCAGCTTAGTATCCAGCGGGGGAGGTGAGCAGTTCTTC.

CDR3 residues: CASSLSPGTSGKGTQYF. DNA of the CDR3: TGTGCCAGCAGCCTAAGCCCGGGGACTAGCGGGAAGGGTACGCAGTATTTT. The chain uses TRBV7-3 and TRBJ2-3; 13 bases fit TRBD2. CDR1 and CDR2 from the germline V gene are SGHTA and FQGTGA. The CDR3 covers 17 residues. With 5 bases clipped from V and 8 bases from J, the junction kept 13 bases outside the gene matches.

The V call is TRBV3-1 (or the pseudogene TRBV3-2), the J call TRBJ1-5; possible D gene TRBD1, 5 bases. Trimming stripped 3 bases from V and 5 bases from J, with 11 bases between. The CDR3 totals 14 residues. CDR1 and CDR2 (germline): LGHDT, YNNKEL (reference sequence). CDR3 bases: TGTGCCAGCAGCCAGATGGCAGGGCATCAGCCCCAGCATTTT. It yields the protein CASSQMAGHQPQHF.

This CDR3 reads CASSLPGEYEQFF. The CDR3, as DNA: TGTGCCAGCAGCCTCCCAGGGGAGTACGAGCAGTTCTTC. The rearrangement links TRBV14 to TRBJ2-1; D is perhaps TRBD1 (6 bases). The ends were cut back, 4 bases at V and 10 bases at J, with 14 bases in the middle. CDR1 is SGHDN, CDR2 FVKESK, per germline. This CDR3 contains 13 residues.

This chain links TRBV7-9 with TRBJ2-3; TRBD2 might be the D (5 bases). The length of the CDR3 is 16 residues. Germline-derived CDR1 and CDR2 are SEHNR and FQNEAQ (reference sequence). The V end was cut by 0 bases, the J end by 2 bases, with 12 bases between. The CDR3 loop is CASSLAGVPVTDTQYF. The CDR3 DNA sequence: TGTGCCAGCAGCTTAGCGGGAGTTCCAGTCACAGATACGCAGTATTTT.

This chain connects TRBV15 to TRBJ2-1; 9 bases agree with TRBD2. V trimming: 5 bases; J trimming: 5 bases; junction bases outside the gene matches: 13. The CDR3 covers 17 residues. Germline lookup yields CDR1 LNHNV and CDR2 YYDKDF (reference sequence). CDR3 protein: CATSPREPSGAHNEQFF. CDR3 DNA: TGTGCCACCAGCCCAAGAGAGCCTAGCGGGGCCCACAATGAGCAGTTCTTC.

This clone was counted a single time. V and J are TRBV28 and TRBJ1-1; D possibly corresponds to TRBD1 (5 bases). This CDR3 contains 14 residues. Germline lookup yields CDR1 MDHEN and CDR2 SYDVKM. Trimming cost V 7 bases and J 6 bases, with 18 bases left between them. The CDR3 reads CASKVHTTGAEAFF. The CDR3, as DNA: TGTGCCAGCAAAGTCCACACCACAGGCGCTGAAGCTTTCTTT. The full variable domain, with the rest looked up from reference TRBV28 and TRBJ1-1, is DVKVTQSSRYLVKRTGEKVFLECVQDMDHENMFWYRQDPGLGLRLIYFSYDVKMKEKGDIPEGYSVSREKKERFSLILESASTNQTSMYLCASKVHTTGAEAFFGQGTRLTVV.

The V gene is TRBV23-1, the J gene TRBJ2-5; D might be TRBD1 (5 bases). TRBV23-1 is sorted into the ORF group, with uncertain function. CDR3 length: 16 residues. The germline V and J ends were trimmed by 0 bases and 5 bases, with 16 bases remaining between them. DNA for the CDR3: TGCGCCAGCAGTCAATCCAGGCAGGGTACTTTGGAGACCCAGTACTTC. Translated: CASSQSRQGTLETQYF.

This chain links TRBV25-1 with TRBJ1-4; weak D call: TRBD1 (6 bases). The V end lost 3 bases, the J end lost 7 bases, and 15 bases lay between the germline ends. Germline V gene data show CDR1 as MGHDK and CDR2 as SYGVNS. The CDR3 totals 15 residues. The CDR3 region has the DNA TGTGCCAGCAGTGACCCGGTACAGGGTAGTGAAAAACTGTTTTTT. This encodes CASSDPVQGSEKLFF.

This rearrangement joins TRBV7-9 to TRBJ2-1, with D possibly being TRBD2 (6 bases). Germline assignment: CDR1 SEHNR and CDR2 FQNEAQ (reference sequence). Trimming removed 6 bases from V and 6 bases from J, with 21 bases in between. The CDR3 is made up of 16 amino acids. The CDR3 protein is CASSKQWTAGSNEQFF. The CDR3 nucleotides are TGTGCCAGCAGTAAGCAGTGGACGGCGGGGTCCAATGAGCAGTTCTTC.

The gene calls are TRBV30 and TRBJ1-1; no clear D. This CDR3 region has 13 residues. With 2 bases removed from V and 1 base from J, the gap between germline ends came to 8 bases. The V gene's germline CDR1 is GTSNPN and CDR2 SVGIG (reference sequence). The CDR3 region is CAWSKDSNTEAFF. DNA of the CDR3: TGTGCCTGGAGTAAGGACTCGAACACTGAAGCTTTCTTT.

The rearrangement joins TRBV7-2 to TRBJ2-3, with D maybe TRBD1 (6 bases). With 1 base removed from V and 0 bases from J, the gap between germline ends came to 8 bases. CDR3 size: 15 residues. Germline V gene data show CDR1 as SGHTA and CDR2 as FQGNSA. The CDR3 spells CASSLDRVSTDTQYF. The CDR3 nucleotides are TGTGCCAGCAGCTTAGACAGGGTGAGCACAGATACGCAGTATTTT. Combining the CDR3 with reference TRBV7-2 and TRBJ2-3 gives the whole variable domain GAGVSQSPSNKVTEKGKDVELRCDPISGHTALYWYRQSLGQGLEFLIYFQGNSAPDKSGLPSDRFSAERTGGSVSTLTIQRTQQEDSAVYLCASSLDRVSTDTQYFGPGTRLTVL.

On this clone itself: A junction boundary mismatches the germline segment, possibly from a read error. V usage is TRBV6-6 and J usage is TRBJ1-4, with 7 bases identical to TRBD1. Germline V CDR1 and CDR2: MNHNY, SVGAGI (reference sequence). The CDR3 is 14 amino acids. The CDR3 reads CASRKEGAKEKLFF. The CDR3 DNA follows: TGTGCCAGCAGGAAGGAGGGGGCTAAAGAAAAACTGTTTTTT.

The rearrangement links TRBV19 to TRBJ1-2, with a possible D match to TRBD1 (5 bases). Germline CDR1 reads LNHDA; CDR2 reads SQIVND (reference sequence). Trimming took 0 bases from V and 0 from J, leaving 11 bases between them. This CDR3 spans 16 amino acids. DNA for the CDR3: TGTGCCAGTAGTATAGATCGTCCAGGGACTAACTATGGCTACACCTTC. Translating gives CASSIDRPGTNYGYTF.

This rearrangement joins TRBV28 to TRBJ2-5; 7 bases align to TRBD2. CDR3 length: 15 amino acids. Germline loops: CDR1 MDHEN, CDR2 SYDVKM. After removal of 7 bases from V and 2 bases from J, the junction contained 10 bases not matched to a gene. In DNA, the CDR3 is TGTGCCAGCACCCCCGGGGGGACCCCACAAGAGACCCAGTACTTC. This codes for CASTPGGTPQETQYF.

The rearrangement uses TRBV7-3 and TRBJ1-2; no clear D. CDR3 size: 15 residues. V was pared by 2 bases and J by 4 bases, with 14 bases between. Germline assignment: CDR1 SGHTA and CDR2 FQGTGA. The CDR3 spells CASSLVGGSPYGYTF. CDR3 DNA: TGTGCCAGCAGCTTAGTAGGAGGCTCCCCCTATGGCTACACCTTC.

This sequence joins TRBV28 and TRBJ2-7; 7 nucleotides line up with TRBD1. Germline assignment: CDR1 MDHEN and CDR2 SYDVKM. This CDR3 is built from 14 residues. J lost 5 bases, V lost 5 bases, and 9 bases had no gene match. This chain's CDR3 is CASSPTGSGHEQYF. The CDR3 region has the DNA TGTGCCAGCAGTCCGACAGGGTCGGGCCACGAGCAGTACTTC.